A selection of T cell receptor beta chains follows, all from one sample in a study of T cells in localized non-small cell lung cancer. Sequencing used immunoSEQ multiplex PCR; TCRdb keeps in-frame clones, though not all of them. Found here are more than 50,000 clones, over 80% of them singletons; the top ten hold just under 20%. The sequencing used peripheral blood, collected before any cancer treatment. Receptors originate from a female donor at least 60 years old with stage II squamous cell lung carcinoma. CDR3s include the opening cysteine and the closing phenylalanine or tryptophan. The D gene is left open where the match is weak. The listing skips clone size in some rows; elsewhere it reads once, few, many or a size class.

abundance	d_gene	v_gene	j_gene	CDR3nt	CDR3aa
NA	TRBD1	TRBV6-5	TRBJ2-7	TGTGCCAGCAGCACTAGGACAGGGACCTACGAGCAGTACTTC	CASSTRTGTYEQYF
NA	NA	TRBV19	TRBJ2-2	TGTGCCAGTAGTATAAGGCGTTTGAACACCGGGGAGCTGTTTTTT	CASSIRRLNTGELFF
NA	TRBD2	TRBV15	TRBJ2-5	TGTGCCACCAGCAGAGATATGGGGGAGGGAGAGACCCAGTACTTC	CATSRDMGEGETQYF
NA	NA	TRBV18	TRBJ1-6	TGTGCCAGCTCACCATCCAGTGCAGGGTGGAATTCACCCCTCCACTTT	CASSPSSAGWNSPLHF
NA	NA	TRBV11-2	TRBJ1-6	TGTGCCAGCAGCTTCTCCGGACTTAATTCACCCCTCCACTTT	CASSFSGLNSPLHF
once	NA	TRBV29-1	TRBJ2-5	TGCAGCGTTCGGCCAGGGTCGCAAGAGACCCAGTACTTC	CSVRPGSQETQYF
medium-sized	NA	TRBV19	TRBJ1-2	TGTGCCAGTAGTATAATCGGCATGGGGGGCTATGGCTACACCTTC	CASSIIGMGGYGYTF
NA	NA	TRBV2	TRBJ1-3	TGTGCCAGCAGTTGGTCAGGAAACACCATATATTTT	CASSWSGNTIYF
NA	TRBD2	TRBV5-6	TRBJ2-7	TGTGCCAGCAGCTTGTACGCTAGCGGGGGTTACGAGCAGTACTTC	CASSLYASGGYEQYF
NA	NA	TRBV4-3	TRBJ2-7	TGCGCCAGCAGCCAAGATGCAGGAGGGACCTCCTACGAGCAGTACTTC	CASSQDAGGTSYEQYF
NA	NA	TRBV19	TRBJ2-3	TGTGCCACAGTTTTGGCAGGGAGCACAGATACGCAGTATTTT	CATVLAGSTDTQYF
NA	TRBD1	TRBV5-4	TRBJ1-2	TGTGCCAGCAGCTTGAAGGGACAGGCCTATGGCTACACCTTC	CASSLKGQAYGYTF
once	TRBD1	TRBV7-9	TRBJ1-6	TGTGCCAGCAGCAACGGACAGGGGTTTTATAATTCACCCCTCCACTTT	CASSNGQGFYNSPLHF
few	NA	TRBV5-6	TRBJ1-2	TGTGCCAGCACCCCGACAGGTATTAACTATGGCTACACCTTC	CASTPTGINYGYTF
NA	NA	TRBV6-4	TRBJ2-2	TGTGCCAGCAGTGAGCAACAGGGCACCGGGGAGCTGTTTTTT	CASSEQQGTGELFF
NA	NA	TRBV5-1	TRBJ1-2	TGCGCCAGCAGCTTGGAGGCAGGGACCAACTATGGCTACACCTTC	CASSLEAGTNYGYTF
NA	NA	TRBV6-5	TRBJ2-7	TGTGCCAGCAGTTACTCCTCAAGCTCCTACGAGCAGTACTTC	CASSYSSSSYEQYF
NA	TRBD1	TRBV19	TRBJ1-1	TGTGCCAGTACCCGGGACAGAACCACTGAAGCTTTCTTT	CASTRDRTTEAFF
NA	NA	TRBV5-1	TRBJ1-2	TGCGCCAGCAGCGTAGGTTGGGGGCTAGTCTATGGCTACACCTTC	CASSVGWGLVYGYTF
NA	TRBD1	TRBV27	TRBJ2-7	TGTGCCAGCAGTTGGACAGGGTCCCGCGAGCAGTACTTC	CASSWTGSREQYF
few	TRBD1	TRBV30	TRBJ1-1	TGTGCCTTCGGACAGGGGATGAACACTGAAGCTTTCTTT	CAFGQGMNTEAFF
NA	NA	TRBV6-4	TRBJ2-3	TGTGCCAGCAGTGACTCCGGATCAGATACGCAGTATTTT	CASSDSGSDTQYF
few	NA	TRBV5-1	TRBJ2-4	TGCGCCAGCAGCTGGGGGGACTCCTCGGTTCAGTACTTC	CASSWGDSSVQYF
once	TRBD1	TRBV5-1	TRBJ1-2	TGCGCCAGCAGCGGGGACAGGGGGCGGCTTGGCTACACCTTC	CASSGDRGRLGYTF
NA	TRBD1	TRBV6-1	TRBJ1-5	TGTGCCAGCAGGGGGGACAGCTACAATCAGCCCCAGCATTTT	CASRGDSYNQPQHF
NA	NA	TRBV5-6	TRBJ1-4	TGTGCCAGCAGCTTGATAGGCAGCGCAACTAATGAAAAACTGTTTTTT	CASSLIGSATNEKLFF
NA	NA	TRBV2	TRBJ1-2	TGTGCCAGCAGTGAAGATATTGGGGGGCCCGTCTATGGCTACACCTTC	CASSEDIGGPVYGYTF
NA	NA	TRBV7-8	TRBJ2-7	TGTGCCAGCAGCTTATTAACCCGACAGCAACCCTACGAGCAGTACTTC	CASSLLTRQQPYEQYF
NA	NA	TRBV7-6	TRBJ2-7	TGTGCCAGCAGCCGAGGGAGCTACGAGCAGTACTTC	CASSRGSYEQYF
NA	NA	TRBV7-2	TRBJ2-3	TGTGCCAGCAGCTTGGAGGGGGCCACAGATACGCAGTATTTT	CASSLEGATDTQYF
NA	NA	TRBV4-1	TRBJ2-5	TGCGCCAGCAGCCGACTAGAGGGGCGAGAGACCCAGTACTTC	CASSRLEGRETQYF
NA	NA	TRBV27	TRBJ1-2	TGTGCCAGCAGTCTCAGACGGAATACCCGTAACTATGGCTACACCTTC	CASSLRRNTRNYGYTF